This TCR beta chain derives from a study of human T cells and chemical hapten exposure. TCRdb independently ran MiXCR on the RACE reads; one entry per CDR3 protein. Altogether roughly 200,000 distinct CDR3 sequences are present, about 22% being singletons, with the ten largest covering around 2.5%. This clonotype came up many times. The time point was: patch test 3, about 24 weeks after DPC sensitization. Treatment indicated: therapeutic diphenylcyclopropenone sensitization with weekly scalp DPC. From germline, CDR1 is DFQATT and CDR2 SNEGSKA (reference sequence). CDR3 length: 14 amino acids. Sequenced here: whole blood, sampled in connection with sensitization to the hapten diphenylcyclopropenone (DPC). This TCR came from a woman in her thirties or forties with alopecia areata. Some clones in this sample may be carry-over from other donors' samples. The chain links TRBV20-1 to TRBJ1-2; D is undetermined. CDR3 in amino acids: CSLNRVGLDYGYTF. CDR3 DNA: TGCAGCCTAAACCGAGTGGGGTTGGACTATGGCTACACCTTC.